The 26 T cell receptor beta chains presented below share a single source sample, sequenced in a study of shared clonotypes between healthy human individuals. TCRdb's table, derived via immunoSEQ multiplex PCR, lists solely in-frame clones and lacks some. Here the sample spans a few million clones, over 85% being singletons. Naive CD8 cells, CD45RO-negative and positively selected for CCR7, excluded terminally differentiated effector memory CD45RA+ cells. The specimen sequenced was naive CD8+ T cells from PBMCs. These receptors all stem from a man aged 18 to 30 in good health. Some clones in this sample may be carry-over from other donors' samples.

This chain uses TRBV6-5 with TRBJ2-5, with a tentative D call TRBD1 (5 bases). Germline V gene sequence: CDR1 MNHEY, CDR2 SVGAGI. The CDR3 has 15 residues. V lost 7 bases to trimming and J lost 2 bases, with 17 bases between them. This chain's CDR3 is CASTENGAGQETQYF. CDR3 DNA: TGTGCCAGCACCGAAAATGGGGCCGGGCAAGAGACCCAGTACTTC.

As to this clone: At the DNA level, this CDR3 is encoded by other sequences in the same sample as well. The gene calls are TRBV9 and TRBJ2-1; 8 bases line up with TRBD2. CDR3 length: 16 residues. Per germline, CDR1 SGDLS and CDR2 YYNGEE. V lost 4 bases and J lost 1; bases outside the gene matches: 7. The CDR3 DNA is TGTGCCAGCAGCCCCCGAACTAGCGGTTCCTACAATGAGCAGTTCTTC. Amino acid sequence: CASSPRTSGSYNEQFF.

The chain has TRBV6-5 and TRBJ2-1; 14 bases are a match to TRBD2. V was clipped by 10 bases and J by 5 bases; unmatched bases: 4. Germline CDR1 and CDR2: MNHEY and SVGAGI. This CDR3 spans 14 amino acids. The CDR3 loop is CATRLAGGHNEQFF. CDR3 in DNA: TGTGCCACAAGACTAGCGGGAGGGCACAATGAGCAGTTCTTC.

This chain links TRBV7-2 with TRBJ2-7; TRBD1 agrees at 10 bases. This CDR3 has 15 amino acids. V dropped 5 bases and J dropped 1; count of bases not matched to a gene: 5. Germline V CDR1 and CDR2: SGHTA, FQGNSA. CDR3 residues: CASSLGTGASYEQYF. The DNA for the CDR3 is TGTGCCAGCAGCCTCGGGACAGGGGCATCCTACGAGCAGTACTTC.

The J gene is TRBJ2-5, the V gene TRBV5-4; 12 positions agree with TRBD2. The CDR3 sequence is 15 residues long. V lost 3 bases to trimming and J lost 2 bases; unmatched junction nucleotides: 2. The V gene's germline CDR1 is SGHNT and CDR2 YYREEE (reference sequence). CDR3: CASSWGTSGQETQYF. DNA for the CDR3: TGTGCCAGCAGCTGGGGGACTAGCGGGCAAGAGACCCAGTACTTC.

The rearrangement uses TRBV4-3 and TRBJ1-1; D not certain. Per germline, CDR1 LGHNA and CDR2 YSLEER. The CDR3 is 15 residues long. V gave up 4 bases and J gave up 1 base, with 13 bases separating them. CDR3 in amino acids: CASSLVISGNTEAFF. CDR3 coding DNA: TGCGCCAGCAGCCTGGTAATATCAGGGAACACTGAAGCTTTCTTT.

This sequence joins TRBV28 and TRBJ1-1; tentatively, D is TRBD1 (5 bases). The CDR3 extends over 13 amino acids. Germline V gene sequence: CDR1 MDHEN, CDR2 SYDVKM. Trimming cost V 5 bases and J 8 bases, with 15 bases left between them. CDR3 amino acids: CASSPPGTDEAFF. CDR3 DNA: TGTGCCAGCAGTCCTCCCGGGACGGACGAAGCTTTCTTT.

The chain uses TRBV5-6 and TRBJ2-1, with D uncertain. The CDR3 contains 11 residues. CDR1 and CDR2 (germline): SGHDT, YYEEEE. V was pared by 6 bases and J by 7 bases, with 8 bases between. The DNA of the CDR3 is TGTGCCAGCAATTCGCTTAATGAGCAGTTCTTC. Amino acids: CASNSLNEQFF.

The chain links TRBV5-1 to TRBJ2-7; D tentatively reads TRBD1 or TRBD2 (6 bases each). V was shortened by 9 bases and J by 0 bases, with 13 bases between the two germline ends. This CDR3 has 13 residues. The V gene's germline CDR1 is SGHRS and CDR2 YFSETQ. In nucleotides, the CDR3 is TGCGCCACAAGGGGGACTGGCTCCTACGAGCAGTACTTC. Its protein product is CATRGTGSYEQYF. Full variable domain (outside the CDR3, taken from reference TRBV5-1 and TRBJ2-7): KAGVTQTPRYLIKTRGQQVTLSCSPISGHRSVSWYQQTPGQGLQFLFEYFSETQRNKGNFPGRFSGRQFSNSRSEMNVSTLELGDSALYLCATRGTGSYEQYFGPGTRLTVT.

V is TRBV7-6 and J is TRBJ2-5; TRBD2 matches 12 bases. After removal of 7 bases from V and 5 bases from J, the junction contained 20 bases not matched to a gene. The CDR3 contains 19 residues. Germline lookup yields CDR1 SGHVS and CDR2 FNYEAQ. This CDR3 is CASIPLTRASGRDGETQYF. In DNA form, the CDR3 reads TGTGCCAGCATCCCACTGACTAGGGCTAGCGGGAGGGACGGGGAGACCCAGTACTTC.

The V gene is TRBV29-1, the J gene TRBJ2-7; the D gene is possibly TRBD2 (6 bases). CDR1 is SQVTM, CDR2 ANQGSEA, per germline. Deletions cut 6 bases from V and 0 bases from J, with 15 bases between. CDR3 length: 14 residues. DNA for the CDR3: TGCAGCGTGGGGGGAGGACGGAGCTCCTACGAGCAGTACTTC. This codes for CSVGGGRSSYEQYF.

This clone has a single count. V and J are TRBV6-1 and TRBJ1-5; D gene ambiguous. The CDR3 contains 15 residues. V was shortened by 6 bases and J by 3 bases, with 15 bases between the two germline ends. CDR1 and CDR2 from the germline V gene are MNHNS and SASEGT. This CDR3 reads CASSVATRVNQPQHF. DNA for the CDR3: TGTGCCAGCAGCGTTGCCACAAGGGTCAATCAGCCCCAGCATTTT.

This chain connects TRBV5-8 to TRBJ1-5; D unclear. CDR1 is SGHTS and CDR2 is YDEGEE in the germline V gene. CDR3 size: 15 residues. With 0 bases removed from V and 6 bases from J, the gap between germline ends came to 13 bases. In nucleotides, the CDR3 is TGTGCCAGCAGCTTGGCAGATGGGATGAGTCAGCCCCAGCATTTT. The encoded protein is CASSLADGMSQPQHF.

The chain couples TRBV2 to TRBJ2-5; 11 nucleotides match TRBD1. Germline assignment: CDR1 SNHLY and CDR2 FYNNEI. CDR3 length: 16 amino acids. V shed 5 bases, J shed 5 bases, and the junction held 10 bases outside the gene matches. This chain's CDR3 is CASSYTRTGGRETQYF. The CDR3 DNA sequence: TGTGCCAGCAGTTACACCAGGACAGGGGGCCGGGAGACCCAGTACTTC.

The chain joins TRBV27 to TRBJ1-1, with D possibly matching TRBD1 (5 bases). The V gene lost 4 bases and the J gene lost 2 bases, with 14 bases spanning the gap. The CDR3 is 15 residues long. Germline V gene sequence: CDR1 MNHEY, CDR2 SMNVEV (reference sequence). The CDR3 coding sequence is TGTGCCAGCAGTTCCATCGCGGGGACCAACACTGAAGCTTTCTTT. Its translation is CASSSIAGTNTEAFF.

The V and J genes are TRBV7-9 and TRBJ2-2, with 10 bases fitting TRBD1. Germline V gives CDR1 SEHNR, CDR2 FQNEAQ (reference sequence). The CDR3 is 17 residues long. After removal of 5 bases from V and 4 bases from J, the junction contained 10 bases not matched to a gene. CDR3 DNA sequence: TGTGCCAGCAGCCCACACCGCGACAGGGGGCTCACCGGGGAGCTGTTTTTT. Its translation: CASSPHRDRGLTGELFF.

The genes are TRBV7-7 and TRBJ2-5, with D perhaps TRBD1 (5 bases). Germline V gene lookup returns CDR1 SSHAT and CDR2 FNYEAQ (reference sequence). The CDR3 is 13 residues long. Trimming took 1 base from V and 4 from J, leaving 7 bases between them. Here the CDR3 reads CASSLVTGETQYF. CDR3 coding DNA: TGTGCCAGCAGCTTAGTTACAGGAGAGACCCAGTACTTC.

J is TRBJ2-7 and V is TRBV27, with D possibly matching TRBD2 (6 bases). The CDR3 runs to 16 residues. The germline V gene encodes CDR1 MNHEY and CDR2 SMNVEV (reference sequence). Trimming shortened V by 0 bases and J by 4 bases, and 16 bases separated the two germline ends. CDR3: CASSLSEGVIGYEQYF. The CDR3 region has the DNA TGTGCCAGCAGTTTATCGGAGGGCGTAATTGGGTACGAGCAGTACTTC.

In this sample, this clone turned up a few times. The V and J genes are TRBV4-2 and TRBJ1-1; D is unclear. The CDR3 extends over 14 amino acids. Germline V gene data show CDR1 as LGHNA and CDR2 as YNFKEQ. V was cut by 4 bases and J by 3 bases, with 12 bases left in between. CDR3: CASSPIAGDTEAFF. The CDR3 DNA reads TGTGCCAGCAGCCCAATAGCCGGGGACACTGAAGCTTTCTTT.

For the CDR3, the DNA is TGCGCCAGCAGTGAGTCCACAGTGATGAACACTGAAGCTTTCTTT. It specifies CASSESTVMNTEAFF. The chain uses TRBV10-1 and TRBJ1-1, with D hard to call. Looked up from germline, CDR1 is WNHNN and CDR2 is SYGVQD (reference sequence). The CDR3 is 15 amino acids. The V end lost 0 bases, the J end lost 0 bases, and 8 bases lay between the germline ends.

The chain carries TRBV5-6 and TRBJ1-1, with unresolved D. Trimming pared 4 bases from V and 10 bases from J, leaving 23 bases between. There are 15 residues in the CDR3. CDR1 and CDR2 (germline): SGHDT, YYEEEE. The CDR3 bases are TGTGCCAGCAGCCTTGGGTCTTTCGGTGGGGTTTCAGCTTTCTTT. Translation gives CASSLGSFGGVSAFF.

This clone was picked up a small number of times. The V call is TRBV7-6, the J call TRBJ1-1, with TRBD1 identical over 7 bases. V lost 5 bases and J lost 1; bases outside the gene matches: 7. CDR3 size: 15 residues. Per germline, CDR1 SGHVS and CDR2 FNYEAQ. CDR3 DNA sequence: TGTGCCAGCAGCAGTCCACAGGGGTCGAACACTGAAGCTTTCTTT. Translated: CASSSPQGSNTEAFF.

With regard to this clone: Distinct nucleotide sequences in the sample also encode this CDR3. This chain connects TRBV27 to TRBJ1-5, with 10 bases matching TRBD1. There are 15 residues in the CDR3. V trimming: 5 bases; J trimming: 2 bases; junction bases outside the gene matches: 3. Looked up from germline, CDR1 is MNHEY and CDR2 is SMNVEV (reference sequence). The CDR3 loop reads CASSSGTGGNQPQHF. Here the CDR3 DNA reads TGTGCCAGCAGTAGCGGGACAGGGGGCAATCAGCCCCAGCATTTT.

The CDR3 spells CASSRRVGSQNTEAFF. The DNA of the CDR3 is TGCGCCAGCAGCCGGAGAGTTGGGAGCCAGAACACTGAAGCTTTCTTT. The chain couples TRBV5-1 to TRBJ1-1; D unresolved. The germline V gene has CDR1 SGHRS and CDR2 YFSETQ. V was shortened by 4 bases and J by 1 base, with 17 bases between the two germline ends. This CDR3 comprises 16 residues. Full variable domain (missing parts from reference TRBV5-1 and TRBJ1-1): KAGVTQTPRYLIKTRGQQVTLSCSPISGHRSVSWYQQTPGQGLQFLFEYFSETQRNKGNFPGRFSGRQFSNSRSEMNVSTLELGDSALYLCASSRRVGSQNTEAFFGQGTRLTVV.

The chain employs TRBV11-2 and TRBJ1-5; perhaps TRBD1 as D (5 bases). The CDR3 extends over 15 amino acids. Trimming cost V 1 base and J 4 bases, with 11 bases left between them. Germline V gene lookup returns CDR1 SGHAT and CDR2 FQNNGV. The DNA of the CDR3 is TGTGCCAGCAGCTTAGTGTCGGGGCCTAATCAGCCCCAGCATTTT. Residues: CASSLVSGPNQPQHF. The variable domain in full, with the rest retrieved from reference TRBV11-2 and TRBJ1-5, is EAGVAQSPRYKIIEKRQSVAFWCNPISGHATLYWYQQILGQGPKLLIQFQNNGVVDDSQLPKDRFSAERLKGVDSTLKIQPAKLEDSAVYLCASSLVSGPNQPQHFGDGTRLSIL.

As regards this clone: The same CDR3 is also encoded by other DNA sequences in this sample. This chain joins TRBV4-1 and TRBJ2-2, with a possible D match to TRBD2 (5 bases). The CDR3 is made up of 15 amino acids. The V end was cut by 4 bases, the J end by 1 base, with 10 bases between. Germline lookup yields CDR1 MGHRA and CDR2 YSYEKL. Here the CDR3 reads CASSLRAGNTGELFF. CDR3 DNA sequence: TGCGCCAGCAGCCTGAGGGCAGGGAACACCGGGGAGCTGTTTTTT.